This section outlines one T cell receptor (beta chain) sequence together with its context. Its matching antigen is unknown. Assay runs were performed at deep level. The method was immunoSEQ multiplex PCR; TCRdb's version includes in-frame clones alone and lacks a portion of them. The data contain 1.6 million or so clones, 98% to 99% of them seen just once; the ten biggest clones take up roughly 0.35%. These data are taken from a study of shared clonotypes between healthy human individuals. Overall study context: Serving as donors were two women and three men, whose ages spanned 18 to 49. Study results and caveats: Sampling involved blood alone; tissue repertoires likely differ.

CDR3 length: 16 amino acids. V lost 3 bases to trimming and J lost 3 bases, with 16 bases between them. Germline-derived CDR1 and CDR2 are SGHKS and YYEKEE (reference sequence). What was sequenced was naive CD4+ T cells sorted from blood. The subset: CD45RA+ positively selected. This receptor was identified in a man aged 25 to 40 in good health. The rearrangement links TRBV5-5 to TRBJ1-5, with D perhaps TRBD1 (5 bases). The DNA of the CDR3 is TGTGCCAGCAGCTGGGGCCCGGGGCCCGCCAATCAGCCCCAGCATTTT. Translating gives CASSWGPGPANQPQHF.